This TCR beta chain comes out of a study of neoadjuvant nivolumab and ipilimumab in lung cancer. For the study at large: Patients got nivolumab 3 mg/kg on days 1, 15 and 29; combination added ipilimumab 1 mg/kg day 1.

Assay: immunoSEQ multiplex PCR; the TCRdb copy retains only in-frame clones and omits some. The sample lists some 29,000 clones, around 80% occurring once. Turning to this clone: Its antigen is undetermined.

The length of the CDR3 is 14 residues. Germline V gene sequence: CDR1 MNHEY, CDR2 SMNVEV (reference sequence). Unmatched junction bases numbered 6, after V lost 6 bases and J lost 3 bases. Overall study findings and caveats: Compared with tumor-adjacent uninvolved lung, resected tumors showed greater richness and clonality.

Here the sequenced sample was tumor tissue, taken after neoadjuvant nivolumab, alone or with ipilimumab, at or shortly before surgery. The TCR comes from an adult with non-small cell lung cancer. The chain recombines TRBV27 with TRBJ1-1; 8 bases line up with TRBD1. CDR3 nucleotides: TGTGCCAGCAGAAGGACAGGGAGGGACACTGAAGCTTTCTTT. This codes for CASRRTGRDTEAFF.